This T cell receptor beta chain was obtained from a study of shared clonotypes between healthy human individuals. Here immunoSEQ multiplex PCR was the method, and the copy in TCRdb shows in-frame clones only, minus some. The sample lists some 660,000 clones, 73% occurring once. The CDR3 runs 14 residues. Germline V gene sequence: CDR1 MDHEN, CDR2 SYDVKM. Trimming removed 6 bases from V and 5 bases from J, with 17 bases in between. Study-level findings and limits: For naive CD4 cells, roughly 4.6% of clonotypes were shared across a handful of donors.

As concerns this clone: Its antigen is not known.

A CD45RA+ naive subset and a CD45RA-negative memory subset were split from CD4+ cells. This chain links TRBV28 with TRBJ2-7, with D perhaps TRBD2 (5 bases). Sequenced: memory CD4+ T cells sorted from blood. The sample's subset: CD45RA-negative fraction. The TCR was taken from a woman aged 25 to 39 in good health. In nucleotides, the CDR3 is TGTGCCAGCAGCCGACACATAGCGTTACACGAGCAGTACTTC. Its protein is CASSRHIALHEQYF.